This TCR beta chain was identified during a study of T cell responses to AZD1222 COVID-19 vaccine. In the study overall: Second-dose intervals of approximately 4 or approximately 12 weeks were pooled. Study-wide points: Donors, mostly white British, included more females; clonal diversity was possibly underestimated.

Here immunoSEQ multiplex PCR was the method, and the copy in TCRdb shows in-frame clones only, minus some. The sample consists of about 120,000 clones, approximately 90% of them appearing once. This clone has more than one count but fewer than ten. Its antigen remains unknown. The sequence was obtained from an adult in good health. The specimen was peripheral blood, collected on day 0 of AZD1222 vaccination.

Here the CDR3 reads CASSPTGLGELFF. The CDR3, as DNA: TGCGCCAGCAGCCCCACAGGGCTCGGGGAGCTGTTTTTT. The chain combines TRBV4-1 with TRBJ2-2; maybe TRBD1 (6 bases). Between the trimmed V and J ends, which lost 4 bases and 7 bases, there was a span of 10 bases. The CDR3 contains 13 residues. Germline V lookup: CDR1 MGHRA, CDR2 YSYEKL.